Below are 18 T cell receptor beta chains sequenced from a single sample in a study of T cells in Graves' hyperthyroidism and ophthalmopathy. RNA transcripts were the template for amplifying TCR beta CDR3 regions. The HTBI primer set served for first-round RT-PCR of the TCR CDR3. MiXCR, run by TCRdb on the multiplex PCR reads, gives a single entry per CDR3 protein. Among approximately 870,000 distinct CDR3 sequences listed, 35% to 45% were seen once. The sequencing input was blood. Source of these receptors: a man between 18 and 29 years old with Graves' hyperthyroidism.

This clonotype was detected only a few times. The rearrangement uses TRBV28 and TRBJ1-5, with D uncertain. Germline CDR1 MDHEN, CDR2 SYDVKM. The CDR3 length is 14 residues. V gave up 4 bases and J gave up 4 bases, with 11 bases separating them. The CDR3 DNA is TGTGCCAGCAGTTCCCACAGCGGGAATCAGCCCCAGCATTTT. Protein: CASSSHSGNQPQHF.

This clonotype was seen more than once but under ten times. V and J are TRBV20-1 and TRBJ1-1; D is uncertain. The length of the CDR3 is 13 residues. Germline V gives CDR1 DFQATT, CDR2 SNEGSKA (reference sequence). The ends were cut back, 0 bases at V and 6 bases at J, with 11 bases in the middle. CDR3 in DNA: TGCAGTGCTAGAGATCCCCGGGTCCCTGAAGCTTTCTTT. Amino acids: CSARDPRVPEAFF.

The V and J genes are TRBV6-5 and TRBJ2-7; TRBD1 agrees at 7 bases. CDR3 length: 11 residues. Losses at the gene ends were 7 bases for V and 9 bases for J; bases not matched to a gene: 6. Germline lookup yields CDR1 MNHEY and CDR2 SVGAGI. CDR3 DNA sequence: TGTGCCAGCAAAACAGGGGAACGGCAGTACTTC. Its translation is CASKTGERQYF.

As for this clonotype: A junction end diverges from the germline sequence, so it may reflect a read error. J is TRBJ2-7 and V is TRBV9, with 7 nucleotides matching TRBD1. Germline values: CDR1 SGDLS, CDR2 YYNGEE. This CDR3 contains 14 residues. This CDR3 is CASSTRTGTYEQHF. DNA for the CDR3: TGTGCCAGCAGCACACGGACAGGAACCTACGAGCAGCACTTC.

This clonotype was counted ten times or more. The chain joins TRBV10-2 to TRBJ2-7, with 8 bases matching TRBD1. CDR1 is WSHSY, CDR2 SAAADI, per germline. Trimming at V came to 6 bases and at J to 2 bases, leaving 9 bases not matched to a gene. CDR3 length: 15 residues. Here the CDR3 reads CASSGLGTGTYEQYF. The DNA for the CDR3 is TGCGCCAGCAGCGGTCTAGGGACAGGTACCTACGAGCAGTACTTC.

As DNA, the CDR3 is TGTGCCAGCAGTTTCACGAGGAGGGCTGATTATGGCTACACCTTC. This encodes CASSFTRRADYGYTF. J is TRBJ1-2 and V is TRBV12-3 or TRBV12-4; no firm D call. The CDR3 loop spans 15 amino acids. Trimming cost V 3 bases and J 5 bases, with 16 bases left between them.

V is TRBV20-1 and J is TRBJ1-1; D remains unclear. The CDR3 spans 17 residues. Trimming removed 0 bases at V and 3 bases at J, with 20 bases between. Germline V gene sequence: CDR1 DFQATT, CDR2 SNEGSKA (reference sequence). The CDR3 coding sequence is TGCAGTGCTAGAGATCTTATCCACGCAGCAAGGTACACTGAAGCTTTCTTT. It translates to CSARDLIHAARYTEAFF.

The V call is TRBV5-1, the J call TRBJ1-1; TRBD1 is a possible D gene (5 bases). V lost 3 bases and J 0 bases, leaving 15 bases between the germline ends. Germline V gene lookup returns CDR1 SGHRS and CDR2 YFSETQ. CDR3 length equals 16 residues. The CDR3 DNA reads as TGCGCCAGCAGCTGGGGGGACGAGGCGATGAACACTGAAGCTTTCTTT. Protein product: CASSWGDEAMNTEAFF.

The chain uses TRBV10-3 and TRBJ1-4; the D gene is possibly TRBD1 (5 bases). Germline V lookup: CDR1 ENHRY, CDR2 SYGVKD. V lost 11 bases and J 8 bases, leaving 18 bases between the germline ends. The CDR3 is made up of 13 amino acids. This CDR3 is CAWRDGPGEKLFF. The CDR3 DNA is TGTGCCTGGAGGGACGGACCGGGGGAAAAACTGTTTTTT.

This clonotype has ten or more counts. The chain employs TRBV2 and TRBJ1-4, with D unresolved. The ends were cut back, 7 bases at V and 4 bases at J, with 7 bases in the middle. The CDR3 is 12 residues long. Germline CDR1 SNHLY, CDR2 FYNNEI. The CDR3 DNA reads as TGTGCCAGCACACCCAATAATGAAAAACTGTTTTTT. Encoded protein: CASTPNNEKLFF.

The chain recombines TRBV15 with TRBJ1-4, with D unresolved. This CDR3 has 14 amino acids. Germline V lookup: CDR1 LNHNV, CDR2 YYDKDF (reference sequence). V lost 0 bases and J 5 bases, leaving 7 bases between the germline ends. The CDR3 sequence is CATSRDPGNEKLFF. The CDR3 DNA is TGTGCCACCAGCAGAGACCCAGGAAATGAAAAACTGTTTTTT.

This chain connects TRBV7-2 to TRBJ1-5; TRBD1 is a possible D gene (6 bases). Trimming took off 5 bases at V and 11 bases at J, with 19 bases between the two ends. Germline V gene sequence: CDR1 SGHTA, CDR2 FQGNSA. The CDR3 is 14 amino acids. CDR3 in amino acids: CASSLTGYQETQHF. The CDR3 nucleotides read TGTGCCAGCAGCCTAACAGGGTACCAAGAGACCCAGCATTTT.

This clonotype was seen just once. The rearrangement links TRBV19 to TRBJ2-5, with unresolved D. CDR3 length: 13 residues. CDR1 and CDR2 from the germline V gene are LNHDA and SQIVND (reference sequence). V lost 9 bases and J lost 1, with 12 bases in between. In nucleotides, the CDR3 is TGTGCCAGCAGTTACCCCCCCCAAGAGACCCAGTACTTC. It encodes CASSYPPQETQYF.

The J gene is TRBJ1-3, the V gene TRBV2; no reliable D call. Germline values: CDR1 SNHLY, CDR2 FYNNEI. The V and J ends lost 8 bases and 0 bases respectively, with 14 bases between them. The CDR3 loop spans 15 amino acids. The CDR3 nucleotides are TGTGCCAGCGCACGGGCTGGGTTCTCTGGAAACACCATATATTTT. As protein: CASARAGFSGNTIYF.

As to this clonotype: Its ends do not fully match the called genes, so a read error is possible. The CDR3 DNA reads TGTGCCATAAGTGCGTCGGGATACGAGCAGTACTTC. It codes for CAISASGYEQYF. The rearrangement joins TRBV10-3 to TRBJ2-7, with D perhaps TRBD2 (5 bases). The CDR3 is made up of 12 amino acids. CDR1 is ENHRY and CDR2 is SYGVKD in the germline V gene.

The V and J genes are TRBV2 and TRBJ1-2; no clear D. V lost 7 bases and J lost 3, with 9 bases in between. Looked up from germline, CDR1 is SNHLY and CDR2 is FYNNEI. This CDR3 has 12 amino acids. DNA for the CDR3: TGTGCCAGCACTAGGTCCGACTATGGCTACACCTTC. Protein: CASTRSDYGYTF. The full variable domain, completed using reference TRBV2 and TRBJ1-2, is EPEVTQTPSHQVTQMGQEVILRCVPISNHLYFYWYRQILGQKVEFLVSFYNNEISEKSEIFDDQFSVERPDGSNFTLKIRSTKLEDSAMYFCASTRSDYGYTFGSGTRLTVV.

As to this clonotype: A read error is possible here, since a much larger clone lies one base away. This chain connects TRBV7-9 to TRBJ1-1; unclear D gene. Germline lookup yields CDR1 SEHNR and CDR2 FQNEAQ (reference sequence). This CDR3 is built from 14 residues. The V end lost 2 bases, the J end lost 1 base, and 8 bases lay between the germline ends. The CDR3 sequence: CASSLRCSNTEAFF. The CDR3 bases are TGTGCCAGCAGCTTACGTTGCTCGAACACTGAAGCTTTCTTT.

The CDR3 DNA sequence: TGCAGTTTATTATCAGGGGGCACTGAAGCTTTCTTT. Residues: CSLLSGGTEAFF. J is TRBJ1-1 and V is TRBV20-1; TRBD1 matches at 7 bases. CDR1 DFQATT and CDR2 SNEGSKA come from the germline V gene (reference sequence). V dropped 8 bases and J dropped 4; count of bases not matched to a gene: 7. This CDR3 has 12 amino acids.